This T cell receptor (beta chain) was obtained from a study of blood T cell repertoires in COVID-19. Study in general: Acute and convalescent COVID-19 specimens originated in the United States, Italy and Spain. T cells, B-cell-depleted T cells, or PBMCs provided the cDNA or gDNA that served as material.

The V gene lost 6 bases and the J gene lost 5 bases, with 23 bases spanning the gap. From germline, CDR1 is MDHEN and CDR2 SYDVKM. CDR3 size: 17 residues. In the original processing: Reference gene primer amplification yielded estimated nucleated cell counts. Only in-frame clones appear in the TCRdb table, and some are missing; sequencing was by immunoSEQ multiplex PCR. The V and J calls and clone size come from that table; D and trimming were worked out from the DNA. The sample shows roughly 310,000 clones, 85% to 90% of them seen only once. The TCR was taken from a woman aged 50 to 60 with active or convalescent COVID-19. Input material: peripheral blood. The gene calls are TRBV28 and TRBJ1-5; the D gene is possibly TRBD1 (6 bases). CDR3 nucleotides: TGTGCCAGCAGCCCGGACAGTAAGAACTTGTTATATCAGCCCCAGCATTTT. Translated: CASSPDSKNLLYQPQHF.